This T cell receptor (beta chain) derives from a study of CD8 T cells in Susac syndrome. Germline-derived CDR1 and CDR2 are LNHNV and YYDKDF (reference sequence). The CDR3 sequence is 13 residues long. V dropped 1 base and J dropped 4 bases, with 6 bases sitting between them. After extraction with the RNeasy kit, about 0.45 to 1 ug of the RNA was reverse transcribed using random hexamers. TCRdb independently ran MiXCR on the immunoSEQ multiplex PCR reads; one entry per CDR3 protein. The sample yields 150,000 or so distinct CDR3 sequences, about 95% seen once. TEMRA cells were enriched by FACS, while CD8+ and CD4+ T cells were obtained through a negative isolation that was performed magnetically.

The material sequenced was CD4+ T cells from PBMCs. This clonotype was obtained from a human donor with Susac syndrome. The V gene is TRBV15, the J gene TRBJ2-3; D is undetermined. DNA of the CDR3: TGTGCCACCAGCAGAGCAGGTGCAGATACGCAGTATTTT. Its translation: CATSRAGADTQYF.